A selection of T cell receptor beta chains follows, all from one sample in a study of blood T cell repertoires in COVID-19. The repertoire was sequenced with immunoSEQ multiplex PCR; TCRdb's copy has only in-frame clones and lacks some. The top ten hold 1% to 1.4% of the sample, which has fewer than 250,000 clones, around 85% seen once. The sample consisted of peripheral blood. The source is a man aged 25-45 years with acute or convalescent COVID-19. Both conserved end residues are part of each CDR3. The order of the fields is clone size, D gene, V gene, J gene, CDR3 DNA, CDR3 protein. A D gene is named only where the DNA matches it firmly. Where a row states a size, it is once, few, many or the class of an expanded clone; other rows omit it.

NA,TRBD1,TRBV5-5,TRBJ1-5,TGTGCCAGCAGCTTGACAGGGGGGAATCGCGCTAGCAATCAGCCCCAGCATTTT,CASSLTGGNRASNQPQHF
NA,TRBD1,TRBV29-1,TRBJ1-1,TGCAGCGCCAAGAGACAGGGGAACGGGATCACTGAAGCTTTCTTT,CSAKRQGNGITEAFF
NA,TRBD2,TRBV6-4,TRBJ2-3,TGTGCCAGCAGTGAGGAGGCGGGAGGGACAGATACGCAGTATTTT,CASSEEAGGTDTQYF
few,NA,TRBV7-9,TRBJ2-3,TGTGCCAGCAGGCAAGAGGGACTTGATACGCAGTATTTT,CASRQEGLDTQYF
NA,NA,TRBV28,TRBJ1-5,TGTGCCAGCAGTTTAGGGCAGAATTATCAGCCCCAGCATTTT,CASSLGQNYQPQHF
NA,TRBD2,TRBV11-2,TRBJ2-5,TGTGCCAGCAGCTTTAGCGGGGGAAAAGAGACCCAGTACTTC,CASSFSGGKETQYF
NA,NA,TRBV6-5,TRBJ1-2,TGTGCCAGCAGCGCCAACTTCGACGGGAACTATGGCTACACCTTC,CASSANFDGNYGYTF
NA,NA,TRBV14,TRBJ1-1,TGTGCCAGCAGCCCACTGCTGAACACTGAAGCTTTCTTT,CASSPLLNTEAFF
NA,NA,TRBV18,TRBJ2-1,TGTGCCAGCTCACCAATGGCGCTGAGACTTTACAATGAGCAGTTCTTC,CASSPMALRLYNEQFF
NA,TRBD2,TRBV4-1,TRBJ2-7,TGCGCCAGCAGCCAAGATCCGGGGGGGACTGCCATCTACGAGCAGTACTTC,CASSQDPGGTAIYEQYF
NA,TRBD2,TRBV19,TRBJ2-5,TGTGCCAGTAGGACGCGGGGGGCCACAAAGACCCAGTACTTC,CASRTRGATKTQYF
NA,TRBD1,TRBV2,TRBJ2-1,TGTGCCAGCAGTGATAGGGGGCTTAATGAGCAGTTCTTC,CASSDRGLNEQFF
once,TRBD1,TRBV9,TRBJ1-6,TGTGCCAGCAGCCAAACCGGGACAGGGTCACCCCTCCACTTT,CASSQTGTGSPLHF
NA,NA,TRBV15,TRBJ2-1,TGTGCCACCAGCAGAGATGTGGGGCCTAATGAGCAGTTCTTC,CATSRDVGPNEQFF
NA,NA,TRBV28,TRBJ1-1,TGTGCCAGCAGGACCACCTTCAGGGGAGAAGCTTTCTTT,CASRTTFRGEAFF
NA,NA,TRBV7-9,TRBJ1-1,TGTGCCAGCAGCCGGGGAGCGGACGGGAACACTGAAGCTTTCTTT,CASSRGADGNTEAFF
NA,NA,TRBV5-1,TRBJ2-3,TGCGCCAGCAGCTTGGGGGGCGGACCTAGCACAGATACGCAGTATTTT,CASSLGGGPSTDTQYF
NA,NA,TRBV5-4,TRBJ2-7,TGTGCCAGCAGCTTGGTAGGGACTGCCCTCTGGTACTTC,CASSLVGTALWYF
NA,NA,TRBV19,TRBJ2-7,TGTGCCAGTTCGGAACAGGGCGGGCGGGAGCAGTACTTC,CASSEQGGREQYF
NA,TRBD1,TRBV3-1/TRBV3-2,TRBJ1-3,TGTGCCAGCAGCCCGGACAGGGCTGCTGGAAACACCATATATTTT,CASSPDRAAGNTIYF
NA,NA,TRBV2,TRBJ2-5,TGTGCCAGCAGCCTAGCGACCCAAGAGACCCAGTACTTC,CASSLATQETQYF
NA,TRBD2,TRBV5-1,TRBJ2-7,TGCGCCAGCAGCTCATTAATAGCGGGGGGGTCCTACGAGCAGTACTTC,CASSSLIAGGSYEQYF
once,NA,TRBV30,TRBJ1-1,TGTGCCTGGAACCAGGTTAACACTGAAGCTTTCTTT,CAWNQVNTEAFF
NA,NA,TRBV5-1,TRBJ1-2,TGCGCCAGCAGCTTGGGTGGTTCGACAGCCAACTATGGCTACACCTTC,CASSLGGSTANYGYTF
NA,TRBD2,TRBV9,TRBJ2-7,TGTGCCAGCAGCCGACTAGCGGGGGGCTCGGTCCACGAGCAGTACTTC,CASSRLAGGSVHEQYF
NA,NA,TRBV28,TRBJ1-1,TGTGCCAGCAGAAGTTTGGGGGGGGGTGAGTTCACTGAAGCTTTCTTT,CASRSLGGGEFTEAFF
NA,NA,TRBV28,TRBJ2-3,TGTGCCAGCGGATCATCGGGACTCTCCACAGATACGCAGTATTTT,CASGSSGLSTDTQYF
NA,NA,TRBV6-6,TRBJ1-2,TGTGCCAGCAGTTGGAGCTATGGCTACACCTTC,CASSWSYGYTF
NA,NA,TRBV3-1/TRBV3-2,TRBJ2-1,TGTGCCAGCAGCCCCATAGCGGACCCGGTTAGAAGGATCTTC,CASSPIADPVRRIF
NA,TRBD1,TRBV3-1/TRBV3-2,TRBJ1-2,TGTGCCAGCAGCCAAGATGCGGGGACAGGGGATGGCTACACCTTC,CASSQDAGTGDGYTF
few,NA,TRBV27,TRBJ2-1,TGTGCCAGCAGTTCTATCCTCGACCGGGCGGGTGAGCAGTTCTTC,CASSSILDRAGEQFF
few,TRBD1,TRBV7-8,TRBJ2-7,TGTGCCAGCAGCCCTTCACAGGGGGCGGGCGAGCAGTACTTC,CASSPSQGAGEQYF
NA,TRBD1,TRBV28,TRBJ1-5,TGTGCCAGCAGTTGGGAAACAGGGGTTTGGAAGCCCCAGCATTTT,CASSWETGVWKPQHF
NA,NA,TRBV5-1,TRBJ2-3,TGCGCCAGCAGCTCTCGGGTAGGGGCCACAGATACGCAGTATTTT,CASSSRVGATDTQYF
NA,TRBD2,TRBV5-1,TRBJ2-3,TGCGCCAGCAGCCCTTCCCTAGCGGGAGCCACAGATACGCAGTATTTT,CASSPSLAGATDTQYF
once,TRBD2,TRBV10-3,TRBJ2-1,TGTGCCATCAGTGATATTAGCGGGGGGGCCGGGTACAATGAGCAGTTCTTC,CAISDISGGAGYNEQFF
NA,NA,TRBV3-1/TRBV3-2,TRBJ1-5,TGTGCCAGCAGCCAAGATCAGACAGGCGCTCAGCCCCAGCATTTT,CASSQDQTGAQPQHF
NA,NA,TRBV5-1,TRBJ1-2,TGCGCCAGCAGCTACGCAGACATGTCCAACGGCTACACCTTC,CASSYADMSNGYTF
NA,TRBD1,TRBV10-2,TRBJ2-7,TGCGCCAGTAGGGACAGAAGCTCCTACGAGCAGTACTTC,CASRDRSSYEQYF
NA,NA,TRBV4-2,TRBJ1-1,TGTGCCAGCAGCCAAGATAGCGGAGAGAACACTGAAGCTTTCTTT,CASSQDSGENTEAFF
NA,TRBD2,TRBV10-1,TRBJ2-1,TGCGCCAGCAGTGGGGGAGCGGGGGGGAACAATGAGCAGTTCTTC,CASSGGAGGNNEQFF
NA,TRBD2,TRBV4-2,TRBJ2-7,TGTGCCAGCAGCCAAGTGGGGGAAGCGGGAGGGACCTACGAGCAGTACTTC,CASSQVGEAGGTYEQYF
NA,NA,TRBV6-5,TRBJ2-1,TGTGCCAGCCCACCGCGCGGGAACGCCCAGATTGAGCAGTTCTTC,CASPPRGNAQIEQFF
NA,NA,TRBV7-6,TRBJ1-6,TGTGCCAGCAGCTTCGCTCCGACAGGAGCTAGCTCCTATAATTCACCCCTCCACTTT,CASSFAPTGASSYNSPLHF
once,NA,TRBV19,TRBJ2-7,TGTGCCAGTAATACCGGGCGAGGGTACGAGCAGTACTTC,CASNTGRGYEQYF
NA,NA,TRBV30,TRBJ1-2,TGTGCCTGGAGTGTAATTTCGACTTACTATGGCTACACCTTC,CAWSVISTYYGYTF
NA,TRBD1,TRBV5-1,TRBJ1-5,TGCGCCAGCAGCCCTGGGACAGTACCTACTCAGCCCCAGCATTTT,CASSPGTVPTQPQHF
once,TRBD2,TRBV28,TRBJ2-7,TGTGCCAGCACCTCGTGGCGTGGCGGGGGAGACGAGCAGTACTTC,CASTSWRGGGDEQYF
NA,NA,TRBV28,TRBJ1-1,TGTGCCAGCAAGATGGGACTCATGGAGAACACTGAAGCTTTCTTT,CASKMGLMENTEAFF
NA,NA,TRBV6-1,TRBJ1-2,TGTGCCAGCAGTGAATCAATTTCCTATGGCTACACCTTC,CASSESISYGYTF
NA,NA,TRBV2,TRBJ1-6,TGTGCCAGCAGTGAACGACGGGTCAGAGATAATTCACCCCTCCACTTT,CASSERRVRDNSPLHF
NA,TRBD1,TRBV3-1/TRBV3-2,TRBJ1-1,TGTGCCAGCAGCCTCCTAATGACAGGGGTCCAGGGAGCTTTCTTT,CASSLLMTGVQGAFF
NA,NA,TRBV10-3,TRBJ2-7,TGTGCCATCAGTATCGGGGGAGGACGAGACTCCTACGAGCAGTACTTC,CAISIGGGRDSYEQYF
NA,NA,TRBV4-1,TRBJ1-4,TGCGCCAGCAGCCACTATGGTGTCCCCATTCCCCTGTTTTTT,CASSHYGVPIPLFF